This T cell receptor (beta chain) was recorded in a study of regulatory T cells in long-lasting Graves disease. Time point described: newly diagnosed GD, antithyroid drugs for less than 3 months. The TCR library was made from RNA that had been extracted from PBMCs in TRIzol. Construction of TCR beta libraries relied on iRepertoire HTBI primers and on Arm-PCR targeting CDR3 regions. TCRdb used MiXCR to reprocess the multiplex PCR reads, holding one entry per CDR3 protein. This table has about 520,000 distinct CDR3 sequences, around 12% appearing once. This sample also appeared in a second study, on T cells in Graves' hyperthyroidism and ophthalmopathy.

The receptor was derived from a woman between 25 and 40 years old with Graves disease. Sequencing was performed on peripheral blood mononuclear cells (PBMCs), taken at new diagnosis, from a patient treated with antithyroid drugs.

The CDR3 DNA reads as TGCAGCACCCGAGAAGGCGGTTACAATGAGCAGTTCTTC. Its translation is CSTREGGYNEQFF. This chain joins TRBV29-1 and TRBJ2-1, with D unresolved. This CDR3 comprises 13 residues. V was cut by 8 bases and J by 4 bases, with 15 bases left in between. CDR1 is SQVTM, CDR2 ANQGSEA, per germline.